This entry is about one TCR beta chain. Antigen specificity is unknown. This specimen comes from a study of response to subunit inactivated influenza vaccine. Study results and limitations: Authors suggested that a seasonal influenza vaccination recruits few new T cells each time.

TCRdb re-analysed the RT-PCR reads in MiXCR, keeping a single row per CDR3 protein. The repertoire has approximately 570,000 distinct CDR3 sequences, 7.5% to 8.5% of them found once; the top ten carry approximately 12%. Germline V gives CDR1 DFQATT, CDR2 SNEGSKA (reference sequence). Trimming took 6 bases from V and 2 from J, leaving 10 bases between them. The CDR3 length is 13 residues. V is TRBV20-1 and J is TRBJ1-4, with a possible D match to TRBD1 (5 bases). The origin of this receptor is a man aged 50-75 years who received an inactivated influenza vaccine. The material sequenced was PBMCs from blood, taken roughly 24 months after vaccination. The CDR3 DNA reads TGCAGTGCGAGGGGATCCACTAATGAAAAACTGTTTTTT. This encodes CSARGSTNEKLFF.